A single sample is the source of the 27 T cell receptor beta chains below, sequenced in a study of T cells in Graves' hyperthyroidism and ophthalmopathy. Amplification of TCR beta CDR3 regions used RNA as the template. When the TCR CDR3 underwent first-round RT-PCR, the HTBI primer set was used. TCRdb called the multiplex PCR reads again in MiXCR, with one record for every CDR3 protein. The sample includes approximately 570,000 distinct CDR3 sequences, roughly 21% of them seen just once. The sample was blood. The receptors here all came from a man aged 35-49 years with Graves' ophthalmopathy.

At least ten counts were recorded for this clonotype. The chain couples TRBV7-8 to TRBJ1-5, with 7 bases aligning to TRBD1. V was clipped by 0 bases and J by 5 bases; unmatched bases: 4. CDR1 and CDR2 (germline): SGHVS, FQNEAQ. The CDR3 has 15 residues. In DNA, the CDR3 is TGTGCCAGCAGCTTAGCAGGGGGCGCAGATCAGCCCCAGCATTTT. Protein product: CASSLAGGADQPQHF.

This clonotype was counted ten times or more. This sequence joins TRBV11-2 and TRBJ2-5; D could derive from TRBD1 or TRBD2 (5 bases each). Germline-derived CDR1 and CDR2 are SGHAT and FQNNGV. This CDR3 has 16 amino acids. Trimming shortened V by 5 bases and J by 2 bases, and 18 bases separated the two germline ends. This CDR3 reads CASSLRRDLRQETQYF. In nucleotides, the CDR3 is TGTGCCAGCAGCCTTCGCCGGGACCTCAGACAAGAGACCCAGTACTTC.

This clonotype has a count of ten or more. The chain uses TRBV11-2 and TRBJ2-7, with D maybe TRBD2 (6 bases). CDR1 is SGHAT and CDR2 is FQNNGV in the germline V gene. CDR3 length: 15 residues. Trimming left V 2 bases short and J 4 bases short, with 15 bases between. As DNA, the CDR3 is TGTGCCAGCAGCTTACTGGGTGCGGGGCAATACGAGCAGTACTTC. Its translation: CASSLLGAGQYEQYF.

This clonotype was detected only a few times. This chain connects TRBV5-6 to TRBJ1-2; D perhaps matches TRBD1 (6 bases). The V gene lost 3 bases and the J gene lost 5 bases, with 20 bases spanning the gap. The germline V gene has CDR1 SGHDT and CDR2 YYEEEE. The CDR3 consists of 16 residues. CDR3 amino acids: CASSYFRPMGAYGYTF. In nucleotides, the CDR3 is TGTGCCAGCAGCTATTTCCGTCCCATGGGGGCTTATGGCTACACCTTC.

This clonotype has a count of ten or more. The V and J genes are TRBV11-2 and TRBJ1-1, with 9 bases fitting TRBD1. Germline assignment: CDR1 SGHAT and CDR2 FQNNGV. The CDR3 sequence is 15 residues long. Losses at the gene ends were 4 bases for V and 0 bases for J; bases not matched to a gene: 3. The DNA of the CDR3 is TGTGCCAGCAGCTCCCGGGACAGGGTGAACACTGAAGCTTTCTTT. Translating it yields CASSSRDRVNTEAFF.

This clonotype appeared many times. V is TRBV28 and J is TRBJ2-5; the D gene is possibly TRBD2 (5 bases). Trimming cost V 6 bases and J 1 base, with 15 bases left between them. CDR1 MDHEN and CDR2 SYDVKM come from the germline V gene. This CDR3 region has 15 residues. The CDR3: CASSTATRAQETQYF. The DNA of the CDR3 is TGTGCCAGCAGCACTGCAACGCGGGCCCAAGAGACCCAGTACTTC.

This clonotype showed up many times. The V and J genes are TRBV5-5 and TRBJ1-2, with TRBD1 identical over 12 bases. Germline CDR1 and CDR2: SGHKS and YYEKEE (reference sequence). The length of the CDR3 is 17 residues. V lost 3 bases, J lost 2 bases, and 8 bases stayed unmatched. CDR3 amino acids: CASSSGTGGSGNYGYTF. CDR3 in DNA: TGTGCCAGCAGCTCCGGGACAGGGGGCAGTGGGAACTATGGCTACACCTTC.

This clonotype was seen at least ten times. V is TRBV11-2 and J is TRBJ2-3; D not resolved. The V gene's germline CDR1 is SGHAT and CDR2 FQNNGV. The ends were cut back, 5 bases at V and 4 bases at J, with 13 bases in the middle. The CDR3 spans 14 residues. The CDR3 protein is CASSPLYGSDTQYF. CDR3 nucleotide sequence: TGTGCCAGCAGCCCCCTTTACGGATCAGATACGCAGTATTTT.

Points on this clonotype: Since a much larger clone is just one base distant, this may be a read error. Lacking the conserved final phenylalanine or tryptophan, this CDR3 likely reflects a read error. The chain links TRBV3-1 to TRBJ2-1; 9 bases are shared with TRBD2. V lost 2 bases to trimming and J lost 1 base; unmatched junction nucleotides: 6. CDR3 length equals 17 residues. Looked up from germline, CDR1 is LGHDT and CDR2 is YNNKEL (reference sequence). CDR3 sequence: CASSQLGLAVSYNEQFS. The CDR3 DNA follows: TGTGCCAGCAGCCAACTGGGACTAGCTGTTTCCTACAATGAGCAGTTCTCC.

The sample holds a few counts of this clonotype. The chain joins TRBV18 to TRBJ2-2; D call uncertain. V lost 0 bases and J lost 5, with 16 bases in between. Per the germline V gene, CDR1 is KGHSH and CDR2 is LQKENI. The CDR3 is 17 amino acids. In nucleotides, the CDR3 is TGTGCCAGCTCACCACCGTCCAGGCCTCTGGGGACCGGGGAGCTGTTTTTT. This encodes CASSPPSRPLGTGELFF.

This clonotype has ten or more counts. This chain connects TRBV7-2 to TRBJ2-7, with D unresolved. Trimming left V 1 base short and J 2 bases short, with 12 bases between. The germline gives CDR1 SGHTA, CDR2 FQGNSA. CDR3 size: 15 residues. This CDR3 reads CASSLDEVLAYEQYF. Here the CDR3 DNA reads TGTGCCAGCAGCTTAGATGAGGTCCTTGCCTACGAGCAGTACTTC.

This clonotype has only a few counts. The J gene is TRBJ2-7, the V gene TRBV5-1; 7 positions match TRBD2. Germline loops: CDR1 SGHRS, CDR2 YFSETQ. This CDR3 spans 14 amino acids. Trimming took 4 bases from V and 5 from J; bases not matched to a gene: 9. CDR3 protein: CASSTYGAGDEQYF. In DNA, the CDR3 is TGCGCCAGCAGCACCTACGGGGCGGGGGACGAGCAGTACTTC. The entire variable domain, with the rest obtained from reference TRBV5-1 and TRBJ2-7, is as follows: KAGVTQTPRYLIKTRGQQVTLSCSPISGHRSVSWYQQTPGQGLQFLFEYFSETQRNKGNFPGRFSGRQFSNSRSEMNVSTLELGDSALYLCASSTYGAGDEQYFGPGTRLTVT.

This clonotype has just a few counts. This chain uses TRBV18 with TRBJ1-1; unclear D gene. Deletions cut 3 bases from V and 3 bases from J, with 11 bases between. Germline V gene lookup returns CDR1 KGHSH and CDR2 LQKENI. The CDR3 loop spans 14 amino acids. Here the CDR3 DNA reads TGTGCCAGCTCACCCAACAATTTGGACACTGAAGCTTTCTTT. Its protein product is CASSPNNLDTEAFF.

This clonotype appeared many times. The chain has TRBV7-9 and TRBJ2-1; tentative D call: TRBD1 (5 bases). V lost 6 bases and J 1 base, leaving 13 bases between the germline ends. The CDR3 spans 15 residues. Germline V lookup: CDR1 SEHNR, CDR2 FQNEAQ (reference sequence). In DNA form, the CDR3 reads TGTGCCAGCAGTGCAGGGTCCCCTTCCTACAATGAGCAGTTCTTC. Residues: CASSAGSPSYNEQFF.

This clonotype was counted ten times or more. The J gene is TRBJ1-4, the V gene TRBV3-1; D remains ambiguous. The germline gives CDR1 LGHDT, CDR2 YNNKEL (reference sequence). The V and J ends lost 4 bases and 5 bases respectively, with 17 bases between them. This CDR3 contains 16 residues. Here the CDR3 DNA reads TGTGCCAGCAGCCTTCTTCCCTCGCAAAGAAATGAAAAACTGTTTTTT. Protein: CASSLLPSQRNEKLFF.

V and J are TRBV9 and TRBJ2-5; D gene uncertain. Germline values: CDR1 SGDLS, CDR2 YYNGEE. The CDR3 totals 14 residues. With 0 bases removed from V and 5 bases from J, the gap between germline ends came to 11 bases. The DNA for the CDR3 is TGTGCCAGCAGCGTAGCCCATAATGTTGAGACCCAGTACTTC. Translated, it gives CASSVAHNVETQYF.

The chain joins TRBV7-9 to TRBJ2-7, with D unclear. Germline values: CDR1 SEHNR, CDR2 FQNEAQ (reference sequence). The length of the CDR3 is 13 residues. V gave up 8 bases and J gave up 0 bases, with 11 bases separating them. DNA of the CDR3: TGTGCCAGCTCGATCTTGCACTCCTACGAGCAGTACTTC. This codes for CASSILHSYEQYF.

Comment on this clonotype: The limits of the CDR3 on the DNA are not certain, so only TCRdb's listed CDR3 is given. The genes are TRBV7-9 and TRBJ2-7; the DNA was not compared with TRBD1, the D call given in the table. CDR1 and CDR2 (germline): SEHNR, FQNEAQ (reference sequence). The CDR3 has 15 amino acids, counting both end residues. The CDR3 is CASSRSLDKTYEQYF.

The rearrangement uses TRBV5-1 and TRBJ1-1, with D tentatively TRBD1 (6 bases). From germline, CDR1 is SGHRS and CDR2 YFSETQ. The CDR3 has 14 amino acids. Trimming left V 4 bases short and J 1 base short, with 11 bases between. CDR3 loop: CASSPGQWNTEAFF. The CDR3 DNA follows: TGCGCCAGCAGCCCTGGACAGTGGAACACTGAAGCTTTCTTT.

As to this clonotype: This may be a read error: a much more frequent sequence differs by one nucleotide. The chain links TRBV30 to TRBJ2-5; 8 positions match TRBD1. V gave up 4 bases and J gave up 6 bases; unmatched junction bases: 4. The CDR3 totals 12 residues. Germline CDR1 is GTSNPN and CDR2 is SVGIG (reference sequence). CDR3 in DNA: TGTGCCTGGACCGGACAGGGACAGACCCAGTACTTC. Its protein is CAWTGQGQTQYF.

This chain uses TRBV3-1 with TRBJ2-2, with no clear D. The V and J ends lost 7 bases and 0 bases respectively, with 12 bases between them. CDR1 LGHDT and CDR2 YNNKEL come from the germline V gene (reference sequence). CDR3 length: 15 amino acids. This chain's CDR3 is CASNQFLANTGELFF. The CDR3 DNA reads TGTGCCAGCAACCAGTTCCTAGCGAACACCGGGGAGCTGTTTTTT.

This clonotype has a count of ten or more. The J gene is TRBJ2-7, the V gene TRBV5-1; D remains unclear. Looked up from germline, CDR1 is SGHRS and CDR2 is YFSETQ. Trimming pared 4 bases from V and 3 bases from J, leaving 14 bases between. CDR3 length: 14 residues. DNA for the CDR3: TGCGCCAGCAGCCCCGGGTCGGTTGGCTACGAGCAGTACTTC. Amino acids: CASSPGSVGYEQYF.

This clonotype was recorded a few times. The chain employs TRBV20-1 and TRBJ2-3, with 9 bases identical to TRBD2. Unmatched junction bases numbered 20, after V lost 5 bases and J lost 2 bases. The germline V gene has CDR1 DFQATT and CDR2 SNEGSKA (reference sequence). The CDR3 extends over 19 amino acids. In DNA, the CDR3 is TGCAGTGCTCTTTCGGGGGTAGCGGGGGCCCTACGATACACAGATACGCAGTATTTT. Translation gives CSALSGVAGALRYTDTQYF.

The chain couples TRBV6-6 to TRBJ2-7; 8 bases are a match to TRBD2. The trim removed 2 bases at V and 7 bases at J, leaving 7 bases unmatched. Germline V gene data show CDR1 as MNHNY and CDR2 as SVGAGI (reference sequence). The CDR3 consists of 14 residues. CDR3 residues: CASSYQRETGEQYF. The CDR3 DNA reads as TGTGCCAGCAGTTACCAGCGGGAGACGGGTGAGCAGTACTTC.

In regard to this clonotype: This may come from a read error, since a much larger clone is one base off. This sequence joins TRBV27 and TRBJ2-3; D not resolved. Germline CDR1 and CDR2: MNHEY and SMNVEV (reference sequence). The V end lost 3 bases, the J end lost 2 bases, and 9 bases lay between the germline ends. The CDR3 length is 14 residues. The CDR3 nucleotides are TGTGCCAGCAGTTTTCTTCGAGACACAGATACGCAGTATTTT. Its translation is CASSFLRDTDTQYF.

This chain links TRBV24-1 with TRBJ2-1, with 7 bases lining up with TRBD1. Germline loops: CDR1 KGHDR, CDR2 SFDVKD. The CDR3 is 13 residues long. J was trimmed by 9 bases and V by 7 bases; bases with no gene match: 8. CDR3 residues: CATRRGQSFEQFF. The CDR3 coding sequence is TGTGCCACCAGGAGGGGACAGAGTTTTGAGCAGTTCTTC.

This clonotype was observed a few times. The V and J genes are TRBV15 and TRBJ2-7; D gene uncertain. V dropped 5 bases and J dropped 7 bases, with 12 bases sitting between them. CDR1 is LNHNV, CDR2 YYDKDF, per germline (reference sequence). The CDR3 runs to 12 residues. For the CDR3, the DNA is TGTGCCACCAGCGGAAATGGAAGGGAGCAGTACTTC. Its translation: CATSGNGREQYF.